This T cell receptor beta chain came from a study of identical twins' blood T cells. General observations from the study: Out-of-frame TCRbeta clonotypes reportedly had markedly more similar V usage in twins than unrelated donors. Environmental influences on twin similarity could not be excluded.

V was clipped by 7 bases and J by 5 bases, with 24 bases between them. The CDR3 length is 16 residues. Germline values: CDR1 MNHNY, CDR2 SVGAGI (reference sequence). TCR cDNA libraries were made from RNA using a previously described, modified protocol. TCRdb processed the 5' RACE reads anew with MiXCR; each CDR3 protein has one entry. The sample has 300,000 to 400,000 distinct CDR3 sequences; roughly 31% are singletons. The three twin pairs were reared together, likely meeting the same infections. Points on this clonotype: What it recognizes is unknown.

Sequences were obtained from PBMCs. The sequence derives from a woman aged 18 to 49 in good health. V is TRBV6-6 and J is TRBJ2-7; the D call may be TRBD1 or TRBD2 (5 bases each). The CDR3 loop is CASTVTTRAGSDEQYF. The CDR3 DNA follows: TGTGCCAGCACAGTTACTACTAGGGCAGGGTCGGACGAGCAGTACTTC.